These T cell receptor beta chains were read from a single sample in a study of CD8+ T cells in alopecia areata. Libraries were prepared by immunoSEQ multiplex PCR; TCRdb keeps only in-frame clonotypes and omits some of them. The repertoire holds 150,000 or so clones, with around 47% as singletons. The sample was CD4+ T cells sorted from blood. The origin of the receptors is a human donor with alopecia areata. CDR3s leave out the opening cysteine and the closing phenylalanine or tryptophan.

11	TRBV28	TRBJ2-7	ASSTPGRGEQY
10	TRBV6-6	TRBJ2-7	ASSGQSYEQY
15	TRBV9	TRBJ1-3	ASSVVGSLTSGNTIY
13	TRBV5-6	TRBJ2-3	ASSSVGSGTDTQY
12	TRBV1	TRBJ2-3	TSPHRRFTDTQY
13	TRBV2	TRBJ1-5	ASREQDNSNQPQH
11	TRBV25-1	TRBJ1-2	ASSGVIPGGYT
8	TRBV20-1	TRBJ2-3	SARVAPGY
14	TRBV5-1	TRBJ2-6	ASSLPQSSGANVLT
12	TRBV5-1	TRBJ2-1	ASSPDRSYNEQF
9	TRBV6-6	TRBJ2-1	ASSMRGEQF
13	TRBV5-1	TRBJ2-3	ASSFGGASTDTQY
11	TRBV5-1	TRBJ2-1	ASSFDSRDEQF
12	TRBV2	TRBJ2-1	ASKRDGPYNEQF
12	TRBV7-9	TRBJ1-1	ASSRQGGDTEAF
10	TRBV2	TRBJ1-5	ASMSGGPPQH
11	TRBV7-3	TRBJ2-1	ASSWGLRNEQF
11	TRBV30	TRBJ1-2	AWSEERLYGYT
13	TRBV7-6	TRBJ2-5	ASSLGSRVQETQY
13	TRBV15	TRBJ2-7	ATSRDWDGSYEQY
13	TRBV28	TRBJ2-1	ASSPTVSGYNEQF
10	TRBV29-1	TRBJ2-3	SVDRVQDTQY
11	TRBV29-1	TRBJ2-3	SACRGRTDTQY
11	TRBV30	TRBJ2-1	AGEWREGNEQF
9	TRBV2	TRBJ2-2	ASRGTGELF
8	TRBV29-1	TRBJ2-5	SVEGGAQY
10	TRBV29-1	TRBJ2-5	SVGRAGETQY
14	TRBV9	TRBJ2-3	ASSVESGRATDTQY
12	TRBV29-1	TRBJ2-7	SVEVLAGGYEQY
13	TRBV7-2	TRBJ1-4	ASSFRREGNEKLF
11	TRBV29-1	TRBJ1-5	SVEGIRGGAQH
8	TRBV20-1	TRBJ2-3	SARADTQY
12	TRBV29-1	TRBJ2-2	SASGRGSTGELF
12	TRBV27	TRBJ2-3	ASLKLAGVDTQY
11	TRBV29-1	TRBJ1-1	SGTRGPNTEAF
17	TRBV4-1	TRBJ2-1	ASSQAGLAGVQPWNEQF
11	TRBV29-1	TRBJ1-4	SVIGGTNEKLF
13	TRBV7-3	TRBJ2-1	ASSLTVQRYNEQF
12	TRBV2	TRBJ2-2	ASSRQGDTGELF
12	TRBV27	TRBJ2-3	ASSLLGGTDTQY
12	TRBV11-2	TRBJ1-2	ASSPGQGSYGYT
10	TRBV4-1	TRBJ2-7	ASSHLWGEQY
10	TRBV10-3	TRBJ2-3	AISEGTDTQY